The next 8 T cell receptor beta chains were all read from a single sample in a study of T cell responses to AZD1222 COVID-19 vaccine. Assay used: immunoSEQ multiplex PCR; TCRdb lists only in-frame clones, some missing. The sample includes roughly 120,000 clones, around 83% of them seen just once. Sequences were derived from peripheral blood, sampled 28 days after the second AZD1222 dose. These receptors were collected from an adult who received the AZD1222 COVID-19 vaccine.

J is TRBJ1-1 and V is TRBV6-2 or TRBV6-3; D not certain. CDR3 size: 15 residues. The V gene lost 0 bases and the J gene lost 1 base, with 9 bases spanning the gap. CDR1 and CDR2 from the germline V gene are MNHEY and SVGEGT. Here the CDR3 reads CASSYSSRPNTEAFF. For the CDR3, the DNA is TGTGCCAGCAGTTACTCGTCCAGACCGAACACTGAAGCTTTCTTT.

The chain employs TRBV3-1 (or the pseudogene TRBV3-2) and TRBJ1-3, with D unresolved. Trimming left V 0 bases short and J 4 bases short, with 7 bases between. The CDR3 consists of 14 residues. The germline gives CDR1 LGHDT, CDR2 YNNKEL (reference sequence). DNA for the CDR3: TGTGCCAGCAGCCAAGAAACGAGAGGAAACACCATATATTTT. It codes for CASSQETRGNTIYF.

V gene TRBV10-3 combines with J gene TRBJ2-5, with D possibly being TRBD1 or TRBD2 (7 bases each). Germline V gives CDR1 ENHRY, CDR2 SYGVKD. The CDR3 has 14 amino acids. The V gene lost 10 bases and the J gene lost 5 bases, with 20 bases spanning the gap. The CDR3 is CATRRGRGRETQYF. The CDR3 bases are TGTGCCACCCGGCGGGGGAGGGGGCGTGAGACCCAGTACTTC.

This clone has just one count. The V and J genes are TRBV7-2 and TRBJ2-7; TRBD1 might be the D (6 bases). Per germline, CDR1 SGHTA and CDR2 FQGNSA. Trimming took off 5 bases at V and 2 bases at J, with 16 bases between the two ends. The CDR3 runs 15 residues. CDR3 sequence: CASSQKGQVTYEQYF. The CDR3 bases are TGTGCCAGCAGCCAAAAGGGACAAGTAACCTACGAGCAGTACTTC.

The chain employs TRBV5-6 and TRBJ2-3; 8 nucleotides align to TRBD2. This CDR3 is built from 16 residues. V shed 4 bases, J shed 2 bases, and the junction held 9 bases outside the gene matches. The germline gives CDR1 SGHDT, CDR2 YYEEEE. The CDR3 loop reads CASSPLGGASTDTQYF. DNA of the CDR3: TGTGCCAGCAGCCCCCTCGGGGGGGCATCCACAGATACGCAGTATTTT. Full variable domain (missing parts from reference TRBV5-6 and TRBJ2-3): DAGVTQSPTHLIKTRGQQVTLRCSPKSGHDTVSWYQQALGQGPQFIFQYYEEEERQRGNFPDRFSGHQFPNYSSELNVNALLLGDSALYLCASSPLGGASTDTQYFGPGTRLTVL.

V and J are TRBV6-5 and TRBJ2-7, with D perhaps matching TRBD2 (6 bases). This CDR3 contains 12 residues. Germline CDR1 and CDR2: MNHEY and SVGAGI. Trimming cost V 8 bases and J 1 base, with 9 bases left between them. DNA for the CDR3: TGTGCCAGCGGGCGGGGTTCCTACGAGCAGTACTTC. It is translated as CASGRGSYEQYF.

This rearrangement joins TRBV6-2 or TRBV6-3 to TRBJ2-7; 7 nucleotides line up with TRBD1. V trimming: 6 bases; J trimming: 6 bases; junction bases outside the gene matches: 11. This CDR3 contains 14 residues. Germline assignment: CDR1 MNHEY and CDR2 SVGEGT. For the CDR3, the DNA is TGTGCCAGCAGCTGGGACAGTAGCAGGGGCGAGCAGTACTTC. It encodes CASSWDSSRGEQYF.

The V and J genes are TRBV12-3 or TRBV12-4 and TRBJ2-1; D ambiguous. The CDR3 consists of 12 residues. V shed 5 bases and J shed 13 bases, with 15 bases lying between them. CDR3 sequence: CASSPRKGLQFF. The CDR3 nucleotides read TGTGCCAGCAGTCCCCGTAAGGGATTACAGTTCTTC.